Included here is one TCR beta chain sequence, with context. What it binds is not known. The sample is drawn from a study of post-analysis software for immune sequencing data. Study in general: Included courses were relapsing-remitting and secondary progressive multiple sclerosis; progressive-relapsing multiple sclerosis was also included. Study outcomes and limitations: Those with multiple sclerosis, the patient group, showed significantly lower normalized Chao1 diversity than controls.

Sequencing libraries made from TCR beta cDNA carried unique molecular identifiers. One entry per CDR3 protein results from TCRdb running MiXCR on the PCR reads. Among 700,000 to 900,000 distinct CDR3 sequences listed, about half were seen once. Sequencing was carried out using blood. The sequence derives from a girl under 18 with multiple sclerosis.

This chain's CDR3 is CASSGGRGASIVETQYF. The CDR3 DNA reads as TGTGCCAGCAGTGGCGGTAGGGGGGCTAGTATCGTGGAGACCCAGTACTTC. V gene TRBV2 combines with J gene TRBJ2-5; D might be TRBD1 or TRBD2, each matching 6 bases. Germline V CDR1 and CDR2: SNHLY, FYNNEI. The CDR3 has 17 residues. Trimming cost V 4 bases and J 5 bases, with 23 bases left between them.